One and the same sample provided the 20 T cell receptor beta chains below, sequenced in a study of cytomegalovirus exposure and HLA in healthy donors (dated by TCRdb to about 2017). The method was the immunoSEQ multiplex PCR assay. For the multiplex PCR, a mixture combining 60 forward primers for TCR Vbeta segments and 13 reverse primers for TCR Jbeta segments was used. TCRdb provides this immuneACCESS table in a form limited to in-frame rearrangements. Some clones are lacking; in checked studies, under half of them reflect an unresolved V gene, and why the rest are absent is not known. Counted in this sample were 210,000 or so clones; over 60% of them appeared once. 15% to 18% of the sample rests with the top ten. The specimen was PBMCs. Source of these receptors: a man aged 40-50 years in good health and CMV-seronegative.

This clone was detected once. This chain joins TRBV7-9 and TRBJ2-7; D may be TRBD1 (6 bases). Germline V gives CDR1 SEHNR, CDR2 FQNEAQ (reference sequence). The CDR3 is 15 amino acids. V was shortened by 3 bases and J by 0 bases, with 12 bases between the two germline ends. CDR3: CASSLDSPISYEQYF. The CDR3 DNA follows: TGTGCCAGCAGCTTGGACAGTCCTATCTCCTACGAGCAGTACTTC. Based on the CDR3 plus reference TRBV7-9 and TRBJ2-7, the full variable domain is DTGVSQNPRHKITKRGQNVTFRCDPISEHNRLYWYRQTLGQGPEFLTYFQNEAQLEKSRLLSDRFSAERPKGSFSTLEIQRTEQGDSAMYLCASSLDSPISYEQYFGPGTRLTVT.

The CDR3 here is CASSEALAEQYF. The CDR3 coding sequence is TGTGCCAGCAGTGAAGCGCTTGCGGAGCAGTACTTC. V and J are TRBV2 and TRBJ2-7; no clear D gene. Per germline, CDR1 SNHLY and CDR2 FYNNEI. The CDR3 loop spans 12 amino acids. Trimming cost V 0 bases and J 7 bases, with 7 bases left between them.

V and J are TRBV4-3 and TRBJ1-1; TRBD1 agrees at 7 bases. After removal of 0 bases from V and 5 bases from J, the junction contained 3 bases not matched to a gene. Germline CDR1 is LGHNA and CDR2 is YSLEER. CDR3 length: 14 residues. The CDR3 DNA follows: TGCGCCAGCAGCCAAGAACCAGGGGGGACTGAAGCTTTCTTT. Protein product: CASSQEPGGTEAFF.

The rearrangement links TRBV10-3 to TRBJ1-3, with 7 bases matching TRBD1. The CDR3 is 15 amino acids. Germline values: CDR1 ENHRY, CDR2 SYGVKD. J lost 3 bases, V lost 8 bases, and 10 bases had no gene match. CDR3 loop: CAIGLGGRGGNTIYF. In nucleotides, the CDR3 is TGTGCCATCGGTTTAGGGGGCCGGGGTGGAAACACCATATATTTT.

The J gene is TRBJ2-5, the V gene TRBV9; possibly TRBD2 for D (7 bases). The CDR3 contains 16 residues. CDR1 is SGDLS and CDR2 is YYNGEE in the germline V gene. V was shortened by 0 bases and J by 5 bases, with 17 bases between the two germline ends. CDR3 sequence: CASSVGGRARGETQYF. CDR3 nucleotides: TGTGCCAGCAGCGTAGGGGGGAGGGCGAGGGGGGAGACCCAGTACTTC.

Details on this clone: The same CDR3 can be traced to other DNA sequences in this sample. DNA of the CDR3: TGTGCCAGCAGCGTCGGACTAGCGGAAGAGACCCAGTACTTC. Its translation: CASSVGLAEETQYF. The chain uses TRBV9 and TRBJ2-5; TRBD2 matches 10 bases. With 2 bases clipped from V and 3 bases from J, the junction kept 1 base outside the gene matches. The CDR3 covers 14 residues. CDR1 and CDR2 from the germline V gene are SGDLS and YYNGEE.

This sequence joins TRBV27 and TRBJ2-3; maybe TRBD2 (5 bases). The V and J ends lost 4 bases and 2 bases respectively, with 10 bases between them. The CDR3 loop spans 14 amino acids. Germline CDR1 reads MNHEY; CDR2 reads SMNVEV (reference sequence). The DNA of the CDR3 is TGTGCCAGCAGTTACCAGCGGTACACAGATACGCAGTATTTT. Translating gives CASSYQRYTDTQYF.

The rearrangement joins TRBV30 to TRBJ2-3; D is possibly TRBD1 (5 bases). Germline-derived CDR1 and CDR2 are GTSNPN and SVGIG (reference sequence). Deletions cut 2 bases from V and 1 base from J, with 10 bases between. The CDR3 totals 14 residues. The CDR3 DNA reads TGTGCCTGGAGTACCTTACAGGGCACAGATACGCAGTATTTT. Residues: CAWSTLQGTDTQYF.

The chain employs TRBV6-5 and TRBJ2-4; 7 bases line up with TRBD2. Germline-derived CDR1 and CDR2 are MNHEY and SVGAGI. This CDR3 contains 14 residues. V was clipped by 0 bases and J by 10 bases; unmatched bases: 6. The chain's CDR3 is CASSYSGGGGIQYF. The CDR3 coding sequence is TGTGCCAGCAGTTACTCCGGCGGGGGAGGAATTCAGTACTTC.

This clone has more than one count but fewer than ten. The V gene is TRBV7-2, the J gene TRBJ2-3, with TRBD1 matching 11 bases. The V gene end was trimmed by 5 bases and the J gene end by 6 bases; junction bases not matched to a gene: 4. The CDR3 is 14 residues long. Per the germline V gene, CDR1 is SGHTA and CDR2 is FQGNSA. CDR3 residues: CASSLDRGRDTQYF. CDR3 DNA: TGTGCCAGCAGCCTGGACAGGGGGCGGGATACGCAGTATTTT.

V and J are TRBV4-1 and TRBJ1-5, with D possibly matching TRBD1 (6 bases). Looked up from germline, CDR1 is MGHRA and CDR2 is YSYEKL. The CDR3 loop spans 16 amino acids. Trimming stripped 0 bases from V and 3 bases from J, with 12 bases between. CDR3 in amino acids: CASSQEKWTVNQPQHF. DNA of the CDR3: TGCGCCAGCAGCCAAGAGAAGTGGACAGTCAATCAGCCCCAGCATTTT.

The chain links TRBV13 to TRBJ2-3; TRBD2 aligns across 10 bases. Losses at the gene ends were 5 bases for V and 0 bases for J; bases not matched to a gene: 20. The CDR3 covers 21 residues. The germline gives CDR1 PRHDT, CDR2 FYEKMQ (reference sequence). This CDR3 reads CASSRGGLAGEMYVSTDTQYF. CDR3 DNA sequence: TGTGCCAGCAGCCGGGGGGGGCTAGCGGGAGAAATGTATGTTAGCACAGATACGCAGTATTTT.

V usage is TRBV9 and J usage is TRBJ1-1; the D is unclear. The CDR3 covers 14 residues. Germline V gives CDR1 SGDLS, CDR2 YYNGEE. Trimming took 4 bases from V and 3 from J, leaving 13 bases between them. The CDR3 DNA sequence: TGTGCCAGCAGCCCCAGGTTCGGCGACACTGAAGCTTTCTTT. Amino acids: CASSPRFGDTEAFF.

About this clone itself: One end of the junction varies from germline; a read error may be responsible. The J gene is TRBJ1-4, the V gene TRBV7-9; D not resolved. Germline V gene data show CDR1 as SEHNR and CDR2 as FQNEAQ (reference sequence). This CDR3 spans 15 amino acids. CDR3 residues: CSSSIRSATNEKLFF. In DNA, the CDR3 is TGTTCCAGCAGCATCCGGAGCGCAACTAATGAAAAACTGTTTTTT. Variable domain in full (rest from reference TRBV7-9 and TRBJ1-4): DTGVSQNPRHKITKRGQNVTFRCDPISEHNRLYWYRQTLGQGPEFLTYFQNEAQLEKSRLLSDRFSAERPKGSFSTLEIQRTEQGDSAMYLCSSSIRSATNEKLFFGSGTQLSVL.

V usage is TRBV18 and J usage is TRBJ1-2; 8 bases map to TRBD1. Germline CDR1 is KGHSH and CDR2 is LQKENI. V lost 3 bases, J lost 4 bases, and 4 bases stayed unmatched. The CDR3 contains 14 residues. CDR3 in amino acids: CASSPGQGVYGYTF. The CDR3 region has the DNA TGTGCCAGCTCACCCGGACAGGGCGTCTATGGCTACACCTTC.

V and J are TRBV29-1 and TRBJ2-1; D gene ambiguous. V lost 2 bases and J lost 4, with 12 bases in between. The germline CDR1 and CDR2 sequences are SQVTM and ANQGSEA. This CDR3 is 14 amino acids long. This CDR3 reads CSVETSRIYNEQFF. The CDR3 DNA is TGCAGCGTTGAAACCAGCAGGATTTACAATGAGCAGTTCTTC.

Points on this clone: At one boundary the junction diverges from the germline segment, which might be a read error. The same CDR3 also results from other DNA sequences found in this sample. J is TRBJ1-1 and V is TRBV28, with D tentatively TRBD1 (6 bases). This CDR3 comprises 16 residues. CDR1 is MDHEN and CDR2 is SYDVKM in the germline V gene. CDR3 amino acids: CASSSYTGRKNTEAFF. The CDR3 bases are TGTGCCAGCAGTTCTTACACAGGGCGTAAGAACACTGAGGCTTTCTTT. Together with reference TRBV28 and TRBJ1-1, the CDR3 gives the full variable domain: DVKVTQSSRYLVKRTGEKVFLECVQDMDHENMFWYRQDPGLGLRLIYFSYDVKMKEKGDIPEGYSVSREKKERFSLILESASTNQTSMYLCASSSYTGRKNTEAFFGQGTRLTVV.

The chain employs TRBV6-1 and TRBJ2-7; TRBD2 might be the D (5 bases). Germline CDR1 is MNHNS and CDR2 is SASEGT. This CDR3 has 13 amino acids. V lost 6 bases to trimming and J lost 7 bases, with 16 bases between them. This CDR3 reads CASRAASSGEQYF. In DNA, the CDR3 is TGTGCCAGCAGAGCAGCTTCCTCGGGAGAGCAGTACTTC.

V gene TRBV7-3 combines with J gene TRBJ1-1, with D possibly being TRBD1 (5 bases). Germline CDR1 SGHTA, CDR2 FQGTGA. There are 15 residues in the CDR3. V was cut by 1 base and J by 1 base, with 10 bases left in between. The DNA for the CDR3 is TGTGCCAGCAGCTTAAATGGGGCCAAGAACACTGAAGCTTTCTTT. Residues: CASSLNGAKNTEAFF.

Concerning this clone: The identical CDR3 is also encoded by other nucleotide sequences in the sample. CDR3 in amino acids: CATSREGGSYNEQFF. As DNA, the CDR3 is TGTGCCACCAGCAGAGAGGGGGGATCCTACAATGAGCAGTTCTTC. This sequence joins TRBV15 and TRBJ2-1; D is possibly TRBD2 (6 bases). The germline V gene has CDR1 LNHNV and CDR2 YYDKDF (reference sequence). The ends were cut back, 0 bases at V and 1 base at J, with 7 bases in the middle. This CDR3 has 15 residues.